The 2 T cell receptor beta chains listed next were all sequenced from one sample in a study of T cell repertoires and HLA-DP antigens. These receptors have no identified antigens. Libraries were prepared by immunoSEQ multiplex PCR; TCRdb keeps only in-frame clonotypes and omits some of them. Counted here are some 110,000 clones, 80% to 95% occurring once; the ten biggest clones make up roughly 0.3%. Material for sequencing was CD4+ T cells from PBMCs. These receptors were obtained from a woman in her late teens or twenties in good health and CMV-seronegative.

J is TRBJ1-2 and V is TRBV7-8; TRBD1 matches 7 bases. CDR1 and CDR2 from the germline V gene are SGHVS and FQNEAQ. V lost 4 bases and J lost 7; bases outside the gene matches: 0. This CDR3 spans 11 amino acids. CDR3 coding DNA: TGTGCCAGCAGCTGGACAGGTGGCTACACCTTC. Translation gives CASSWTGGYTF.

The V call is TRBV9, the J call TRBJ1-5, with a weak D call TRBD1 (5 bases). V gave up 0 bases and J gave up 6 bases, with 13 bases separating them. In germline, CDR1 is SGDLS, CDR2 YYNGEE. The CDR3 is 15 amino acids. The CDR3 is CASSVEGAQGQPQHF. CDR3 DNA: TGTGCCAGCAGCGTAGAAGGGGCCCAAGGTCAGCCCCAGCATTTT. Using reference TRBV9 and TRBJ1-5 for the parts outside the CDR3, the full variable domain is DSGVTQTPKHLITATGQRVTLRCSPRSGDLSVYWYQQSLDQGLQFLIQYYNGEERAKGNILERFSAQQFPDLHSELNLSSLELGDSALYFCASSVEGAQGQPQHFGDGTRLSIL.